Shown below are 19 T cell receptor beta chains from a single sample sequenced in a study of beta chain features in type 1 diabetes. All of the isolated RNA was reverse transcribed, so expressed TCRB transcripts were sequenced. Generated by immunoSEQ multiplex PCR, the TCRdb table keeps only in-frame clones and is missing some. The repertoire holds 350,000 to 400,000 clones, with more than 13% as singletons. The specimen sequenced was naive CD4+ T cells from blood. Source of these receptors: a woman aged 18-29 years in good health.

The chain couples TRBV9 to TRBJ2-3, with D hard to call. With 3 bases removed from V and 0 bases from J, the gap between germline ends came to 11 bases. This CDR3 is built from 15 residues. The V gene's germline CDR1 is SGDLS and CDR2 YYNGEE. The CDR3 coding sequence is TGTGCCAGCAGCGCCTACAGCTCTAGCACAGATACGCAGTATTTT. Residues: CASSAYSSSTDTQYF.

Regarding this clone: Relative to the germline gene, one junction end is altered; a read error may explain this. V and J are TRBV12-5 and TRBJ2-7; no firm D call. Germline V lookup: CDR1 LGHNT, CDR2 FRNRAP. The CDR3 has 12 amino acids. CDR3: CAGSGITYEQYF. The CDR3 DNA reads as TGCGCCGGTTCAGGCATTACCTACGAGCAGTACTTC. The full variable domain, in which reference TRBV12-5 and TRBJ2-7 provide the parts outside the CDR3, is DARVTQTPRHKVTEMGQEVTMRCQPILGHNTVFWYRQTMMQGLELLAYFRNRAPLDDSGMPKDRFSAEMPDATLATLKIQPSEPRDSAVYFCAGSGITYEQYFGPGTRLTVT.

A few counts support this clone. CDR3 protein: CASSSGRAPSGANVLTF. The CDR3 DNA reads TGTGCCAGCAGTAGTGGCAGGGCACCTTCTGGGGCCAACGTCCTGACTTTC. The chain uses TRBV2 and TRBJ2-6; possible D gene TRBD1, 5 bases. The CDR3 runs 17 residues. V was cut by 5 bases and J by 1 base, with 15 bases left in between. The germline V gene has CDR1 SNHLY and CDR2 FYNNEI.

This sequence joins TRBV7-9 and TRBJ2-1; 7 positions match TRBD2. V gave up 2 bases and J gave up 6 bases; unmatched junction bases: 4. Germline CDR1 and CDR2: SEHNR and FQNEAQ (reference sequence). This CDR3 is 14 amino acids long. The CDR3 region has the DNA TGTGCCAGCAGCTTAAGCGGGATTGGCAATGAGCAGTTCTTC. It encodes CASSLSGIGNEQFF.

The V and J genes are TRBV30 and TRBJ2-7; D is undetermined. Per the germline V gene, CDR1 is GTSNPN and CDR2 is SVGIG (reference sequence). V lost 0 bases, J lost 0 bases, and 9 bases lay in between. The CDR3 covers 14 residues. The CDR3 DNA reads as TGTGCCTGGAGTGTCTGGGCCAGCTCCTACGAGCAGTACTTC. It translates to CAWSVWASSYEQYF.

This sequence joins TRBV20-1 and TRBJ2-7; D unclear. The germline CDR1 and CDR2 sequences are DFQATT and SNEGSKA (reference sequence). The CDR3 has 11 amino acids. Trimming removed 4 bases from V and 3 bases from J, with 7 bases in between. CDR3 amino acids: CSANHIYEQYF. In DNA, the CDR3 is TGCAGTGCTAACCACATCTACGAGCAGTACTTC.

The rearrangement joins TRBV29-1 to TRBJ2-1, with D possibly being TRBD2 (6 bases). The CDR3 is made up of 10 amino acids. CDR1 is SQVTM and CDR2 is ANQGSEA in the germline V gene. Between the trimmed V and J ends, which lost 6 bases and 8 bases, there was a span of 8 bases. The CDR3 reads CSVGDYEQFF. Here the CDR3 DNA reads TGCAGCGTGGGGGACTATGAGCAGTTCTTC.

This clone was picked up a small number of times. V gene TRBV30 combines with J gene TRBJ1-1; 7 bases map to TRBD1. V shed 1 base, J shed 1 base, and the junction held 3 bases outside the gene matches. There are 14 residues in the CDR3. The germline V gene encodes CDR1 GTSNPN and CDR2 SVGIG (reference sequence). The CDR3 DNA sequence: TGTGCCTGGAGTGAGGGGGCAGGGAACACTGAAGCTTTCTTT. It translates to CAWSEGAGNTEAFF.

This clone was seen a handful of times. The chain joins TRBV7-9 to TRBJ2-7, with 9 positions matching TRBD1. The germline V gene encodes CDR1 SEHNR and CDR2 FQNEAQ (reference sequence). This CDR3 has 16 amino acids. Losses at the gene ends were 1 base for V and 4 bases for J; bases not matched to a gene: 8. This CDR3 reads CASSLEAGQGAYEQYF. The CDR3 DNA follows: TGTGCCAGCAGCTTAGAGGCGGGACAGGGAGCGTACGAGCAGTACTTC.

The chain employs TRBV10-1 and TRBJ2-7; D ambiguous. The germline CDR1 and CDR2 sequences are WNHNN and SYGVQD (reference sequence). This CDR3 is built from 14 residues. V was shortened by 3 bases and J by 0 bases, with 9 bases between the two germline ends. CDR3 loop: CASSDGARSYEQYF. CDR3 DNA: TGCGCCAGCAGTGACGGAGCCCGCTCCTACGAGCAGTACTTC.

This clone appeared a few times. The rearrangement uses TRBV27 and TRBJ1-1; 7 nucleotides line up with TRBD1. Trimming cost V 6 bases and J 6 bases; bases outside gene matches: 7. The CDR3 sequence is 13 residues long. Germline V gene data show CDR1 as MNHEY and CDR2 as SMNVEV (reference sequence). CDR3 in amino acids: CASSLQGTAEAFF. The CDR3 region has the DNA TGTGCCAGCAGCCTACAGGGGACAGCTGAAGCTTTCTTT.

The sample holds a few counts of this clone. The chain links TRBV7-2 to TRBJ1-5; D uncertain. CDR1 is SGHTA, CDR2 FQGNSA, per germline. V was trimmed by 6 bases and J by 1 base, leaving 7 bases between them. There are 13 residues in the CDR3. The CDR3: CASSLQSNQPQHF. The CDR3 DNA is TGTGCCAGCAGTTTACAGAGCAATCAGCCCCAGCATTTT.

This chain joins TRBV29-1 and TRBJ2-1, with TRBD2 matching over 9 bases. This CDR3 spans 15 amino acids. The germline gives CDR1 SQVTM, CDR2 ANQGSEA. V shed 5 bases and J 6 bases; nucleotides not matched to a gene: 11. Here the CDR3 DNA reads TGCAGCGTTCGGAGTGGGGGACTAGCTGGCAATGAGCAGTTCTTC. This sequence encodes CSVRSGGLAGNEQFF.

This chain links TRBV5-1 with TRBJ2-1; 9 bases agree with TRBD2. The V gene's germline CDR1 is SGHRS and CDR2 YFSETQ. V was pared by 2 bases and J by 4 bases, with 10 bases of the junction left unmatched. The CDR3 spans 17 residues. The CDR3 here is CASSLRPSGTTYNEQFF. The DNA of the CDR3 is TGCGCCAGCAGCTTAAGACCTAGCGGGACGACATACAATGAGCAGTTCTTC.

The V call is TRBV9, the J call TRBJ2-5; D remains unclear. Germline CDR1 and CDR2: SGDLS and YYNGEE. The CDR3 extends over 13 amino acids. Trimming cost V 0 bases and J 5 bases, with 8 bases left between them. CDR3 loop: CASSVVDWETQYF. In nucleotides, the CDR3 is TGTGCCAGCAGCGTAGTAGATTGGGAGACCCAGTACTTC.

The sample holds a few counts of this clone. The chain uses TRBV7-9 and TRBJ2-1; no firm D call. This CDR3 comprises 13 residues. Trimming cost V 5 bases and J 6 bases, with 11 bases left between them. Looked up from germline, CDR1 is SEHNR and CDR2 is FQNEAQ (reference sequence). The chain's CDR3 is CASSLELGNEQFF. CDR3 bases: TGTGCCAGCAGCCTAGAGCTAGGCAATGAGCAGTTCTTC.

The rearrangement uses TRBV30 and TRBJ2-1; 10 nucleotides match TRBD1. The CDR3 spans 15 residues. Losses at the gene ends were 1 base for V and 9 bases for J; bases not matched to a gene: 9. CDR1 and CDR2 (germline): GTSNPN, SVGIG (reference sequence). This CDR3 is CAWSEGTGAMGEQFF. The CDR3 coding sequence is TGTGCCTGGAGTGAAGGGACAGGGGCAATGGGTGAGCAGTTCTTC.

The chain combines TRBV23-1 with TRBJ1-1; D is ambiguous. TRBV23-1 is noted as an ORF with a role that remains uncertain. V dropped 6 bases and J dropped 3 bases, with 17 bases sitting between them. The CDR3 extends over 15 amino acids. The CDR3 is CASSPLPQVDTEAFF. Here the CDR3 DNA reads TGCGCCAGCAGCCCTCTCCCCCAGGTGGACACTGAAGCTTTCTTT.

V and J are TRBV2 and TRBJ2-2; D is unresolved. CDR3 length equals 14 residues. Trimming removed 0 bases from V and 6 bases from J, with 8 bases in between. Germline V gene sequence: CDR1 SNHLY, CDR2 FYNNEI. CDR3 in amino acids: CASSEAAPSGELFF. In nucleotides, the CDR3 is TGTGCCAGCAGTGAAGCGGCCCCCTCCGGGGAGCTGTTTTTT.